Only one count was recorded for the clone carrying this TCR beta chain. What it binds is unknown. The sample belongs to a study of cytomegalovirus exposure and HLA in healthy donors. Whole-study findings and limits: Published work reported that the classifier diagnosed cytomegalovirus status with high specificity and sensitivity.

Primers included in the PCR were 60 Vbeta and 13 Jbeta primers. Profiled with immunoSEQ multiplex PCR; TCRdb holds only in-frame clones, not every one. This table holds around 130,000 clones, roughly four fifths found once. The germline CDR1 and CDR2 sequences are LNHDA and SQIVND (reference sequence). CDR3 length: 12 amino acids. Trimming left V 3 bases short and J 5 bases short, with 7 bases between. The chain employs TRBV19 and TRBJ2-5, with no clear D. The receptor was isolated from a woman aged 45-65 years in good health and CMV-seronegative. The sample comprised PBMCs. The chain's CDR3 is CASSIGAETQYF. CDR3 bases: TGTGCCAGTAGTATCGGTGCTGAGACCCAGTACTTC.